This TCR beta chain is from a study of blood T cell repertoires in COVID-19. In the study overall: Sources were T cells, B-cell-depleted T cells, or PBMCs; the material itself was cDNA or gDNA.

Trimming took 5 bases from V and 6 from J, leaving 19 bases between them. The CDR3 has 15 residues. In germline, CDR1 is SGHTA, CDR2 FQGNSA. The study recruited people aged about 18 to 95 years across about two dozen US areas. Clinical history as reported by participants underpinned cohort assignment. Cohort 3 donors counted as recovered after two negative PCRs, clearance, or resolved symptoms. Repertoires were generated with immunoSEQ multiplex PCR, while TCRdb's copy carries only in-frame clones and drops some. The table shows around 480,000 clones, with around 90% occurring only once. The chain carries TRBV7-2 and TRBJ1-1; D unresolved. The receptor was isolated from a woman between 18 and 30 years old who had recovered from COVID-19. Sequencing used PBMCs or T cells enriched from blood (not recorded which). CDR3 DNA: TGTGCCAGCAGCCCTCAAGGGATGGGGAGCGCTGAAGCTTTCTTT. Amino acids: CASSPQGMGSAEAFF.